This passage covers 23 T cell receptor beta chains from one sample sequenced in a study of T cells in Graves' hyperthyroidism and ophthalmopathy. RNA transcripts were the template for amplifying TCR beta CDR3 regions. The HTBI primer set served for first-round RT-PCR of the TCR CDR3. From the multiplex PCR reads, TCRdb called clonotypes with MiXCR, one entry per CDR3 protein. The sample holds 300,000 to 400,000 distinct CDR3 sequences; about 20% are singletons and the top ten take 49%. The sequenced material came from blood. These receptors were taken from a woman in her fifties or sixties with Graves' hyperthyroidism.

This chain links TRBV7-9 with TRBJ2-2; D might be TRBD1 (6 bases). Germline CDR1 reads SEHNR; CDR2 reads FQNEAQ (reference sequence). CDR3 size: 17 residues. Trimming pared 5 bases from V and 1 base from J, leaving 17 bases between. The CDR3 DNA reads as TGTGCCAGCAGCGTTGCTTACAGGGAAAGGAACACCGGGGAGCTGTTTTTT. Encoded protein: CASSVAYRERNTGELFF.

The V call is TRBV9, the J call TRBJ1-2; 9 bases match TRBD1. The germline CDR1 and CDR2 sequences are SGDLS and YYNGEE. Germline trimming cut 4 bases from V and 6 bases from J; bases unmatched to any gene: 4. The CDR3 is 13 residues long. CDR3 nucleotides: TGTGCCAGCAGCTCCAGGACAGGGGATGGCTACACCTTC. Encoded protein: CASSSRTGDGYTF.

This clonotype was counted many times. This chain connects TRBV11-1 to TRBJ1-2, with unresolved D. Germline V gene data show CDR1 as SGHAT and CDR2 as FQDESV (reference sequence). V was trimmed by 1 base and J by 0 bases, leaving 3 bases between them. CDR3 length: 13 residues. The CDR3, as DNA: TGTGCCAGCAGCTTAGACACTAACTATGGCTACACCTTC. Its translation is CASSLDTNYGYTF.

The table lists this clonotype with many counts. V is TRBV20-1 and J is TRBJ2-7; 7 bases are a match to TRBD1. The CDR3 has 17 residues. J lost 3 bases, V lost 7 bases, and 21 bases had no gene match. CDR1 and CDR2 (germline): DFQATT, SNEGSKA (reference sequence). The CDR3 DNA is TGCAGTGGGAGTCCGGGACAGATCTCTCGCATTTACTACGAGCAGTACTTC. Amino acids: CSGSPGQISRIYYEQYF.

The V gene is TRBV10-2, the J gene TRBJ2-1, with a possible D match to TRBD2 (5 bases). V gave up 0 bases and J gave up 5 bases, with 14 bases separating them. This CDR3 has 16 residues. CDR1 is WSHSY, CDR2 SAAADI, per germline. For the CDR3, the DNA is TGCGCCAGCAGTGAGTCGCACGGGATACCCCACAATGAGCAGTTCTTC. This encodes CASSESHGIPHNEQFF.

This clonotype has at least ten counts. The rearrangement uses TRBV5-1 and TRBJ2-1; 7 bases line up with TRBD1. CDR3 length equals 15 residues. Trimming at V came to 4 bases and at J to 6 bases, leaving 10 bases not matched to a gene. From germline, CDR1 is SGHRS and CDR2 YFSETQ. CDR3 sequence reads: CASSPRQGFINEQFF. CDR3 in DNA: TGCGCCAGCAGCCCTCGACAGGGATTCATCAATGAGCAGTTCTTC.

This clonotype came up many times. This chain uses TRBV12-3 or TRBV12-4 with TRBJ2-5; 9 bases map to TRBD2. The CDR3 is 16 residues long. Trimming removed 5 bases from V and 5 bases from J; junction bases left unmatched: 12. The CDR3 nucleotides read TGTGCCAGCAGTCCAGCCGTAGCGGGAGCGGCGGAGACCCAGTACTTC. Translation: CASSPAVAGAAETQYF.

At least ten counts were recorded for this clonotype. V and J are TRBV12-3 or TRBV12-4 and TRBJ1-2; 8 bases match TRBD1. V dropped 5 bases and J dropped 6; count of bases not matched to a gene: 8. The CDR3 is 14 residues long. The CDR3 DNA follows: TGTGCCAGCAGTCGTTGGGACAGGCTGAATGGCTACACCTTC. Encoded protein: CASSRWDRLNGYTF.

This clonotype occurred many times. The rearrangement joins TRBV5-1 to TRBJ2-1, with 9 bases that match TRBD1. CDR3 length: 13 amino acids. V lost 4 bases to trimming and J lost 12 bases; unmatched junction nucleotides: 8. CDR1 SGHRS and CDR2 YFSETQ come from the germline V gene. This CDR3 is CASSLNPDRGQFF. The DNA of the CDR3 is TGCGCCAGCAGCCTCAACCCGGACAGGGGGCAGTTCTTC. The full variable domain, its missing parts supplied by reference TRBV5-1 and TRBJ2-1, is KAGVTQTPRYLIKTRGQQVTLSCSPISGHRSVSWYQQTPGQGLQFLFEYFSETQRNKGNFPGRFSGRQFSNSRSEMNVSTLELGDSALYLCASSLNPDRGQFFGPGTRLTVL.

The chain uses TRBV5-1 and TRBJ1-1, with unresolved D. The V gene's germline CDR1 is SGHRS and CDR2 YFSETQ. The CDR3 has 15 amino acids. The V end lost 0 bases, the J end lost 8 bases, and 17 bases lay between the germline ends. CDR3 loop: CASSLGDFKGGEAFF. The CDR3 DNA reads TGCGCCAGCAGCTTGGGAGATTTCAAGGGTGGGGAAGCTTTCTTT.

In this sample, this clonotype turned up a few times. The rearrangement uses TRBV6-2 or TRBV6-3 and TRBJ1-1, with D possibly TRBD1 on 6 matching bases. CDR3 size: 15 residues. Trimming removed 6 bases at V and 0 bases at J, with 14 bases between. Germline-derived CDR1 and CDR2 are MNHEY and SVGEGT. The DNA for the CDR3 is TGTGCCAGCAGGGGACCGGGACACATGAACACTGAAGCTTTCTTT. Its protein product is CASRGPGHMNTEAFF.

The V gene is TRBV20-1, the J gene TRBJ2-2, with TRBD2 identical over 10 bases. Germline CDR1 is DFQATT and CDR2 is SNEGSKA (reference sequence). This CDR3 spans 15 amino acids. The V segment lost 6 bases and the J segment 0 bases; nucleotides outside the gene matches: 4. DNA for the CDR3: TGCAGTGCGGGAGCGGGAGGGACGAACACCGGGGAGCTGTTTTTT. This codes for CSAGAGGTNTGELFF.

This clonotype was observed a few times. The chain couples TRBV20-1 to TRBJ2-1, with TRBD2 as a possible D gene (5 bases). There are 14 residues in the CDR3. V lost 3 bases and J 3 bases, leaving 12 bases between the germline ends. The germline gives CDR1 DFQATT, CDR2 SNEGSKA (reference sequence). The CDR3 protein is CSARDSPLYNEQFF. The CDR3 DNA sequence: TGCAGTGCTAGGGACTCCCCCCTCTACAATGAGCAGTTCTTC.

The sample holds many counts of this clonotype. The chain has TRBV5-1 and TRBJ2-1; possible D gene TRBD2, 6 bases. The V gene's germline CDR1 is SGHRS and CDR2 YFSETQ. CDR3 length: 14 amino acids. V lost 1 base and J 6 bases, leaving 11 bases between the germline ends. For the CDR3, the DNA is TGCGCCAGCAGCTTGACGGGAGCGGGCAATGAGCAGTTCTTC. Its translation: CASSLTGAGNEQFF. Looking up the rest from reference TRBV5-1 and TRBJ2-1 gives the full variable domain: KAGVTQTPRYLIKTRGQQVTLSCSPISGHRSVSWYQQTPGQGLQFLFEYFSETQRNKGNFPGRFSGRQFSNSRSEMNVSTLELGDSALYLCASSLTGAGNEQFFGPGTRLTVL.

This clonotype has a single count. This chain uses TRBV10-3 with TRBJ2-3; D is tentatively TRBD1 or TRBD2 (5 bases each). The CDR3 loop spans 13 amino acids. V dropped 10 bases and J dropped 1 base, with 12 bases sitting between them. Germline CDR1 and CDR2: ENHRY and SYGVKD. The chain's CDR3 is CASRGRGTDTQYF. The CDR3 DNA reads TGTGCCAGCCGGGGACGGGGCACAGATACGCAGTATTTT.

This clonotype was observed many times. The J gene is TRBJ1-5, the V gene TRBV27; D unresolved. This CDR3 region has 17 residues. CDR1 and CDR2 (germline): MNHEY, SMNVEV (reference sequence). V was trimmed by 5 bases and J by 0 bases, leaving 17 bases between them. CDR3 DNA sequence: TGTGCCAGCAGTCGGAGGTCCGCGCCAAATAGCAATCAGCCCCAGCATTTT. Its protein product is CASSRRSAPNSNQPQHF.

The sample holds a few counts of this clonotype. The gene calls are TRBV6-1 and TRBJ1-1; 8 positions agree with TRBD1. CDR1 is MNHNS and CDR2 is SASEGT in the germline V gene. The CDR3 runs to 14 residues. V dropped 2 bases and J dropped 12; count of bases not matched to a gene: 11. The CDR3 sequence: CASSEPGQGQISFF. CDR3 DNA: TGTGCCAGCAGTGAACCTGGACAGGGACAAATATCTTTCTTT.

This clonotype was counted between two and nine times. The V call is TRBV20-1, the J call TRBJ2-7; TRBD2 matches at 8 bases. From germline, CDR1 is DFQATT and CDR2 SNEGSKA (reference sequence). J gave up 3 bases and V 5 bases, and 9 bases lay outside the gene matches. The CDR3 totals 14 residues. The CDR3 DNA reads TGCAGTGCTCTAGCCCCGACTAGCGACTACGAGCAGTACTTC. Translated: CSALAPTSDYEQYF.

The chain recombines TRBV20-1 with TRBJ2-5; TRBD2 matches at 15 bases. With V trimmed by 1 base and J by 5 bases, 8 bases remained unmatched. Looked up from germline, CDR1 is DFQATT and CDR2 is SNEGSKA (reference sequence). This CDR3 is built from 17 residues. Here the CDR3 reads CSARGGGLAGGLETQYF. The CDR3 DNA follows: TGCAGTGCTAGAGGGGGAGGACTAGCGGGGGGGCTGGAGACCCAGTACTTC.

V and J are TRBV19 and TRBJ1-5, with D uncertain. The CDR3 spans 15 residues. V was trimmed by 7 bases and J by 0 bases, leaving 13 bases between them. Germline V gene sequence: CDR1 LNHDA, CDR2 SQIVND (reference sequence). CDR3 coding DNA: TGTGCCAGTACCCTCGGGCAGAATAGCAATCAGCCCCAGCATTTT. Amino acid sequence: CASTLGQNSNQPQHF.

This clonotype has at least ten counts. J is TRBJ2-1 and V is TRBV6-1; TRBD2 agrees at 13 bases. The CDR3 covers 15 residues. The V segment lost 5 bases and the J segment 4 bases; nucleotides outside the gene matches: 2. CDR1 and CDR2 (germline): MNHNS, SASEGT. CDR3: CASSWTSGSYNEQFF. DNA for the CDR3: TGTGCCAGCAGTTGGACTAGCGGGAGTTACAATGAGCAGTTCTTC.

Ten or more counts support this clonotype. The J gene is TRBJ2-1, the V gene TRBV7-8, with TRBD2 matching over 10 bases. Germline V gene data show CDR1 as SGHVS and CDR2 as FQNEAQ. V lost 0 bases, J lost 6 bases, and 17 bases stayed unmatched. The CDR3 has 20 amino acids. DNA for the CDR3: TGTGCCAGCAGCTTAGCGGGCGGTACTAGCGGGGTAGCAAAAGGCAATGAGCAGTTCTTC. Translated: CASSLAGGTSGVAKGNEQFF.

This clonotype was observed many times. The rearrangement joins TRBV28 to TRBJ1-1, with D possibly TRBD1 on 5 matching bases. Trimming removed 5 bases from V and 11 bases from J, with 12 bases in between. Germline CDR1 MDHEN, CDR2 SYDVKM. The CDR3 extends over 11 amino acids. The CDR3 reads CASSNRTTAFF. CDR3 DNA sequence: TGTGCCAGCAGTAACCGGACAACGGCTTTCTTT.